This is a list of T cell receptor beta chains from one sample in a study of Ad26.COV2.S vaccination and SARS-CoV-2 variants. The assay was immunoSEQ multiplex PCR, and TCRdb's table has in-frame clones only and misses some. The data hold fewer than 400,000 clones, with about 86% observed a single time. Source: peripheral blood, taken in a trial of Ad26.COV2.S vaccine versus placebo. These TCRs come from a person aged 18-60 years who received the Ad26.COV2.S COVID-19 vaccine or a placebo. CDR3s include the opening cysteine and the closing phenylalanine or tryptophan. D genes are given only for firm matches. The listing skips clone size in some rows; elsewhere it reads once, few, many or a size class.

d_call clone_size j_call v_call cdr3_aa cdr3_nt
TRBD1 . TRBJ2-5 TRBV3-1/TRBV3-2 CASSQYDRGEQETQYF TGTGCCAGCAGCCAGTACGACAGGGGGGAACAAGAGACCCAGTACTTC
. . TRBJ1-6 TRBV7-2 CASSFGRSHSPLHF TGTGCCAGCAGCTTCGGCAGGTCGCATTCACCCCTCCACTTT
TRBD1 . TRBJ2-3 TRBV5-5 CASSLYEGAASDTQYF TGTGCCAGCAGCTTGTATGAGGGGGCGGCCTCAGATACGCAGTATTTT
. . TRBJ1-2 TRBV25-1 CASRALGSNYGYTF TGTGCCAGCAGAGCGCTGGGGTCTAACTATGGCTACACCTTC
. . TRBJ1-4 TRBV9 CASSVVPTRGREKLFF TGTGCCAGCAGCGTAGTCCCGACACGAGGACGTGAAAAACTGTTTTTT
. . TRBJ1-1 TRBV5-4 CASSLGQQNTEAFF TGTGCCAGCAGCTTGGGACAGCAGAACACTGAAGCTTTCTTT
TRBD1 . TRBJ2-1 TRBV7-2 CASSSRTGSLVNEQFF TGTGCCAGCAGCTCCCGGACAGGCTCCCTGGTCAATGAGCAGTTCTTC
. . TRBJ1-6 TRBV25-1 CASSELSGRESPLHF TGTGCCAGCAGTGAATTGTCGGGGAGGGAATCACCCCTCCACTTT
. . TRBJ1-3 TRBV6-5 CASSYSIQGSGNTIYF TGTGCCAGCAGTTACTCGATACAGGGCTCTGGAAACACCATATATTTT
. . TRBJ2-3 TRBV19 CASSIGAGAPWEYTDTQYF TGTGCCAGTAGTATCGGGGCGGGGGCCCCGTGGGAATACACAGATACGCAGTATTTT
. many TRBJ1-2 TRBV2 CAIETDASYGYTF TGTGCCATCGAGACGGACGCCTCCTATGGCTACACCTTC
. . TRBJ2-7 TRBV2 CASRESYEQYF TGTGCCAGCAGGGAGAGTTACGAGCAGTACTTC
. once TRBJ2-1 TRBV5-4 CASSLDRLNEQFF TGTGCCAGCAGCTTGGACAGACTCAATGAGCAGTTCTTC
TRBD1 . TRBJ2-7 TRBV18 CASSRQGESSEQYF TGTGCCAGCTCCCGACAGGGGGAGTCCAGCGAGCAGTACTTC
TRBD1 . TRBJ1-4 TRBV7-2 CASSLQSGQGVGKLFF TGTGCCAGCAGCTTACAGTCAGGTCAGGGGGTCGGAAAACTGTTTTTT
. . TRBJ1-1 TRBV7-9 CASSLRAGNTEAFF TGTGCCAGCAGCTTGAGGGCAGGGAACACTGAAGCTTTCTTT
. . TRBJ1-6 TRBV4-3 CASSQELGAPPSSYNSPLHF TGCGCCAGCAGCCAAGAGTTGGGAGCACCCCCGAGCTCCTATAATTCACCCCTCCACTTT
TRBD1 . TRBJ1-2 TRBV2 CASTIGQGHYGYTF TGTGCCAGCACCATTGGACAGGGACACTATGGCTACACCTTC
TRBD1 . TRBJ2-3 TRBV3-1/TRBV3-2 CASSQGTGWGTDTQYF TGTGCCAGCAGCCAGGGGACAGGGTGGGGCACAGATACGCAGTATTTT
. . TRBJ2-2 TRBV7-2 CASSPGQKTGELFF TGTGCCAGCAGCCCAGGACAGAAAACCGGGGAGCTGTTTTTT
TRBD2 . TRBJ2-5 TRBV28 CASSDGRETQYF TGTGCCAGCTCCGACGGGAGGGAGACCCAGTACTTC
. once TRBJ2-2 TRBV9 CASSVNPGSGTGELFF TGTGCCAGCAGCGTAAATCCGGGCTCGGGCACCGGGGAGCTGTTTTTT
TRBD1 . TRBJ1-6 TRBV2 CASRRDRVNSPLHF TGTGCCAGCAGGCGGGACAGGGTGAATTCACCCCTCCACTTT
. . TRBJ1-6 TRBV18 CASSSFNSPLHF TGTGCCAGCTCGTCTTTTAATTCACCCCTCCACTTT
TRBD2 once TRBJ2-3 TRBV5-4 CASSWVGGSGTDTQYF TGTGCCAGCAGCTGGGTCGGGGGGAGCGGCACAGATACGCAGTATTTT
TRBD2 . TRBJ2-3 TRBV6-2/TRBV6-3 CASSYRRPSGGKYF TGTGCCAGCAGTTACCGCCGTCCAAGCGGGGGAAAGTATTTT
TRBD1 . TRBJ1-5 TRBV19 CASSIGDSDQPQHF TGTGCCAGTAGTATAGGGGACAGTGATCAGCCCCAGCATTTT
. . TRBJ2-5 TRBV7-9 CASSQGVQETQYF TGTGCCAGCAGCCAAGGGGTCCAAGAGACCCAGTACTTC
. . TRBJ1-2 TRBV29-1 CSVVSTPAGYTF TGCAGCGTTGTTTCAACGCCAGCTGGCTACACCTTC
. . TRBJ1-2 TRBV7-9 CASSIGSGFGYTF TGTGCCAGCAGCATAGGCTCAGGGTTTGGCTACACCTTC
. . TRBJ2-1 TRBV12-3/TRBV12-4 CASKPGSYNEQFF TGTGCCAGCAAACCGGGGTCCTACAATGAGCAGTTCTTC
. . TRBJ2-3 TRBV11-2 CASSSIRGPSTDTQYF TGTGCCAGCAGCTCCATCCGTGGTCCTAGCACAGATACGCAGTATTTT
. . TRBJ1-5 TRBV15 CATSREKQGSQPQHF TGTGCCACCAGCAGAGAAAAACAGGGTAGTCAGCCCCAGCATTTT
. . TRBJ2-3 TRBV4-3 CASRPTPSGTVADTQYF TGCGCCAGCAGGCCGACTCCGTCCGGGACCGTCGCAGATACGCAGTATTTT
. . TRBJ2-3 TRBV30 CAWSSWRGFSTDTQYF TGTGCCTGGAGTTCTTGGCGCGGTTTTAGCACAGATACGCAGTATTTT
. . TRBJ1-2 TRBV10-3 CAISESGGANYGYTF TGTGCCATCAGTGAGTCTGGGGGGGCTAACTATGGCTACACCTTC
TRBD1 . TRBJ2-5 TRBV7-9 CASSLGTGRETQYF TGTGCCAGCAGCCTCGGGACAGGGCGAGAGACCCAGTACTTC
TRBD1 . TRBJ1-1 TRBV5-4 CASRGTGSKNTEAFF TGTGCCAGCAGGGGGACAGGGAGTAAGAACACTGAAGCTTTCTTT
TRBD1 . TRBJ1-2 TRBV7-9 CASSSGQGGGYTF TGTGCCAGCAGCTCGGGACAGGGCGGAGGCTACACCTTC
TRBD1 once TRBJ2-7 TRBV5-1 CASRTPGQGIGEQYF TGCGCCAGCAGGACACCGGGACAGGGGATAGGCGAGCAGTACTTC
TRBD2 once TRBJ2-1 TRBV9 CASSETSGGYNEQFF TGTGCCAGCAGCGAAACTAGCGGGGGATACAATGAGCAGTTCTTC
TRBD1 . TRBJ1-1 TRBV5-4 CASSSPPGQGNDEAFF TGTGCCAGCAGCTCCCCCCCGGGACAGGGGAATGATGAAGCTTTCTTT
. once TRBJ1-3 TRBV9 CASSVVGTTGNTIYF TGTGCCAGCAGCGTAGTGGGTACTACTGGAAACACCATATATTTT
. . TRBJ2-1 TRBV6-2/TRBV6-3 CASSYDNEQFF TGTGCCAGCAGTTACGACAATGAGCAGTTCTTC
TRBD1 . TRBJ1-2 TRBV7-8 CASSLAAGGVYGYTF TGTGCCAGCAGCTTAGCGGCAGGGGGAGTCTATGGCTACACCTTC
. . TRBJ1-1 TRBV18 CASSRSGRENTEAFF TGTGCCAGCTCGCGCTCGGGACGGGAGAACACTGAAGCTTTCTTT
. . TRBJ1-1 TRBV13 CASSQDSTEAFF TGTGCCAGCAGTCAGGACAGCACTGAAGCTTTCTTT
. . TRBJ2-7 TRBV3-1/TRBV3-2 CASSQDNFGGQYF TGTGCCAGCAGCCAAGATAACTTCGGTGGGCAGTACTTC
. few TRBJ1-1 TRBV10-3 CAIKGSQNTEAFF TGTGCCATCAAGGGCTCACAGAACACTGAAGCTTTCTTT
TRBD1 . TRBJ1-3 TRBV6-5 CASSSTGVRGNTIYF TGTGCCAGCAGTTCGACAGGGGTGCGGGGAAACACCATATATTTT
. . TRBJ1-1 TRBV15 CATSRGGLNTEAFF TGTGCCACCAGCAGGGGGGGACTCAACACTGAAGCTTTCTTT
TRBD1 . TRBJ1-5 TRBV19 CASSRRDRGSSNQPQHF TGTGCCAGTAGTAGGAGGGACAGGGGTTCGAGCAATCAGCCCCAGCATTTT
TRBD1 few TRBJ1-5 TRBV2 CASSERDRGNRNQPQHF TGTGCCAGCAGTGAAAGGGACAGAGGGAATCGCAATCAGCCCCAGCATTTT
. . TRBJ2-3 TRBV10-2 CASSESVAPGADTQYF TGCGCCAGCAGTGAGTCGGTGGCTCCGGGGGCAGATACGCAGTATTTT
. . TRBJ2-1 TRBV30 CAWSIRYNEQFF TGTGCCTGGAGTATTAGGTACAATGAGCAGTTCTTC
TRBD1 . TRBJ1-4 TRBV18 CASSPRVRQGANEKLFF TGTGCCAGCTCACCACGAGTTCGCCAGGGGGCTAATGAAAAACTGTTTTTT
. . TRBJ2-5 TRBV7-9 CASSSQRPTGRETQYF TGTGCCAGCAGCTCTCAACGGCCGACAGGGAGGGAGACCCAGTACTTC
. . TRBJ2-1 TRBV7-2 CASSHPPPRHYEQFF TGTGCCAGCAGTCACCCCCCCCCACGGCACTATGAGCAGTTCTTC
. . TRBJ1-4 TRBV3-1/TRBV3-2 CASSQLGTPGHTNEKLFF TGTGCCAGCAGCCAATTAGGGACACCGGGACATACTAATGAAAAACTGTTTTTT